This TCR beta chain was identified during a study of shared clonotypes between healthy human individuals. Study observations and caveats: About 5% of naive CD4 clonotypes were shared across a few donors.

A CD45RA+ naive subset and a CD45RA-negative memory subset were split from CD4+ cells. The CDR3 totals 16 residues. V dropped 3 bases and J dropped 3 bases, with 15 bases sitting between them. Germline V CDR1 and CDR2: KGHSH, LQKENI. The authors distributed each subset's genomic DNA evenly over several immunoSEQ plates. TCRdb's table, derived via immunoSEQ multiplex PCR, lists solely in-frame clones and lacks some. The sample lists over a million clones, more than 60% occurring once. As to this clone: Antigen: not known.

The specimen was memory CD4+ T cells sorted from blood. Noted subset: CD45RA-negative fraction. This chain connects TRBV18 to TRBJ1-3; D gene ambiguous. The sequence derives from a man between 18 and 35 years old in good health. The CDR3 region is CASSPGTPSIGNTIYF. DNA of the CDR3: TGTGCCAGCTCACCTGGTACCCCTAGTATTGGAAACACCATATATTTT.